These 8 T cell receptor beta chains were all obtained from the same sample, sequenced in a study of blood T cells in healthy people across ages. Through a sample-barcoded 5' primer and a J-beta primer mix, a second PCR was run for about 7 to 12 cycles. TCRdb reanalysed the 5' RACE reads using MiXCR and keeps one entry per CDR3 protein. The sample has some 780,000 distinct CDR3 sequences, roughly 50% seen once. Sequenced: blood. The receptors shown here come from a man aged 35-49 years in good health.

The chain carries TRBV27 and TRBJ2-7, with D unresolved. The J call may be in error: the DNA end matches TRBJ2-5 better. CDR1 and CDR2 from the germline V gene are MNHEY and SMNVEV (reference sequence). This CDR3 comprises 16 residues. The CDR3 DNA reads TGTGCCAGCAGTTGGCGACTGACGACAACTGGGGAGACCCAGTACTTC. Protein sequence: CASSWRLTTTGETQYF.

Concerning this clonotype itself: An end of the junction differs from the germline gene, which may be a read error. V and J are TRBV18 and TRBJ2-7; weak D call: TRBD1 (5 bases). The germline V gene encodes CDR1 KGHSH and CDR2 LQKENI. This CDR3 spans 15 amino acids. The CDR3, as DNA: TGTGCCGGCTCACCATCTATGGGGCATACCTACGAGCAGTACTTC. This gives the protein CAGSPSMGHTYEQYF.

The chain carries TRBV11-3 and TRBJ2-1; TRBD1 matches 7 bases. Looked up from germline, CDR1 is SGHNT and CDR2 is YENEEA. The CDR3 consists of 14 residues. Trimming took 5 bases from V and 6 from J; bases not matched to a gene: 7. The CDR3 spells CASSPPDRVNEQFF. CDR3 bases: TGTGCCAGCAGCCCACCCGACAGGGTCAATGAGCAGTTCTTC.

The CDR3 loop is CASWSGYQETQYF. The CDR3 region has the DNA TGTGCCAGCTGGTCGGGGTACCAAGAGACCCAGTACTTC. The chain employs TRBV28 and TRBJ2-5; perhaps TRBD2 as D (5 bases). Trimming shortened V by 8 bases and J by 0 bases, and 10 bases separated the two germline ends. The CDR3 consists of 13 residues. Germline V gives CDR1 MDHEN, CDR2 SYDVKM. The full variable domain, completed using reference TRBV28 and TRBJ2-5, is DVKVTQSSRYLVKRTGEKVFLECVQDMDHENMFWYRQDPGLGLRLIYFSYDVKMKEKGDIPEGYSVSREKKERFSLILESASTNQTSMYLCASWSGYQETQYFGPGTRLLVL.

This clonotype was counted a few times. The chain recombines TRBV14 with TRBJ2-2; 7 bases are shared with TRBD1. With V trimmed by 4 bases and J by 3 bases, 2 bases remained unmatched. Germline CDR1 SGHDN, CDR2 FVKESK. The CDR3 spans 14 residues. CDR3 bases: TGTGCCAGCAGCCGGGGACAGTACACCGGGGAGCTGTTTTTT. Translated, it gives CASSRGQYTGELFF.

The chain is built from TRBV5-1 and TRBJ2-3; 7 bases fit TRBD1. CDR1 is SGHRS and CDR2 is YFSETQ in the germline V gene. V gave up 5 bases and J gave up 0 bases; unmatched junction bases: 6. This CDR3 has 15 residues. CDR3 nucleotide sequence: TGCGCCAGCAGTCGGGACAGACCCAGCACAGATACGCAGTATTTT. This translates into CASSRDRPSTDTQYF.

The chain employs TRBV5-1 and TRBJ2-1; D is possibly TRBD2 (6 bases). The CDR3 is 15 amino acids. The V end lost 2 bases, the J end lost 6 bases, and 15 bases lay between the germline ends. Germline values: CDR1 SGHRS, CDR2 YFSETQ. This CDR3 reads CASSFRLGDFNEQFF. The CDR3 DNA sequence: TGCGCCAGCAGCTTCCGACTAGGCGATTTCAATGAGCAGTTCTTC.

The chain combines TRBV20-1 with TRBJ2-7; 13 bases map to TRBD2. The CDR3 has 16 residues. Germline values: CDR1 DFQATT, CDR2 SNEGSKA (reference sequence). Losses at the gene ends were 5 bases for V and 3 bases for J; bases not matched to a gene: 10. For the CDR3, the DNA is TGCAGTGCTTACGGGACTAGCGGGATCTTATACTACGAGCAGTACTTC. It codes for CSAYGTSGILYYEQYF.